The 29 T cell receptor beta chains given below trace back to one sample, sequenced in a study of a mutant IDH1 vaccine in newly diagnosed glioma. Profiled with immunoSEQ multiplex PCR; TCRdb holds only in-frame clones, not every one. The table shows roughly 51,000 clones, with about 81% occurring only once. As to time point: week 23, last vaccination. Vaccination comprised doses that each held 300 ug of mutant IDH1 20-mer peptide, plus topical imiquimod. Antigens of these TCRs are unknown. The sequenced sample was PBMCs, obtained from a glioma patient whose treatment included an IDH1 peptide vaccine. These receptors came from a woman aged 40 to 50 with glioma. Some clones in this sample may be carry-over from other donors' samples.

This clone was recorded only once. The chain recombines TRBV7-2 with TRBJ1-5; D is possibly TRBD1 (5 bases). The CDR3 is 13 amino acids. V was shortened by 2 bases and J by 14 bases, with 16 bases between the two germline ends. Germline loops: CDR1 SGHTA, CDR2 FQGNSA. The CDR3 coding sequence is TGTGCCAGCAGCTTAACTAGTCCGGGACCAGAGCATTTT. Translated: CASSLTSPGPEHF.

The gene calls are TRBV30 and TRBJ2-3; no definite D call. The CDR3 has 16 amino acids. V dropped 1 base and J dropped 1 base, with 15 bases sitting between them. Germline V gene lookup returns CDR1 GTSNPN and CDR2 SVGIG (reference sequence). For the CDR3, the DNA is TGTGCCTGGAGTGACCTCAGGTGGGCCGGCACAGATACGCAGTATTTT. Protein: CAWSDLRWAGTDTQYF.

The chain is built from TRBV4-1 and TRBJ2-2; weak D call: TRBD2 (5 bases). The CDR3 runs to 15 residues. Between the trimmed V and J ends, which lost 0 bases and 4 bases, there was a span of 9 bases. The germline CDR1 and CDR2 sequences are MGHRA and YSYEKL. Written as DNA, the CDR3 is TGCGCCAGCAGCCAAGATGCGGGTTTCACCGGGGAGCTGTTTTTT. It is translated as CASSQDAGFTGELFF.

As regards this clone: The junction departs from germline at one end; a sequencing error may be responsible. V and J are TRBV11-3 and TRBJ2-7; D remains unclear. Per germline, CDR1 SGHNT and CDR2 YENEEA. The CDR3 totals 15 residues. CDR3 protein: CASSLGPSPSYEQYF. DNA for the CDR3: TGTGCCAGCAGTTTAGGACCATCACCCTCCTACGAGCAGTACTTC.

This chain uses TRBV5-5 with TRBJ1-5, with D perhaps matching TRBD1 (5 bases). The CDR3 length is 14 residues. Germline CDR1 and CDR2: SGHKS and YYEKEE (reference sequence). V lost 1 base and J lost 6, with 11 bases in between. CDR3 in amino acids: CASSLWGQGQPQHF. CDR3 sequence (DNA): TGTGCCAGCAGCTTGTGGGGTCAGGGTCAGCCCCAGCATTTT.

The CDR3 DNA is TGCGCCAGCAGCTTGGACGGACAGGGAAACACTGAAGCTTTCTTT. Translation: CASSLDGQGNTEAFF. The genes are TRBV5-1 and TRBJ1-1; 8 positions agree with TRBD1. V shed 0 bases, J shed 2 bases, and the junction held 3 bases outside the gene matches. CDR1 and CDR2 (germline): SGHRS, YFSETQ. The CDR3 loop spans 15 amino acids.

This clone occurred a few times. The CDR3 DNA follows: TGTGCCATCAGCGGGACAGCCATCGGCCATGAGCAGTTCTTC. As protein: CAISGTAIGHEQFF. The chain recombines TRBV10-3 with TRBJ2-1; the match to TRBD1 covers 7 bases. The germline V gene encodes CDR1 ENHRY and CDR2 SYGVKD. The CDR3 is 14 residues long. V was pared by 6 bases and J by 8 bases, with 10 bases of the junction left unmatched.

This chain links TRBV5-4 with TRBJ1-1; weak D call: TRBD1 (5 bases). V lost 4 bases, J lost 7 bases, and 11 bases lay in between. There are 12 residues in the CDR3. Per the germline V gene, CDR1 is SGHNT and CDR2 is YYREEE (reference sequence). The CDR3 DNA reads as TGTGCCAGCAGCATTGACAGTCTTGAAGCTTTCTTT. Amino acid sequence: CASSIDSLEAFF.

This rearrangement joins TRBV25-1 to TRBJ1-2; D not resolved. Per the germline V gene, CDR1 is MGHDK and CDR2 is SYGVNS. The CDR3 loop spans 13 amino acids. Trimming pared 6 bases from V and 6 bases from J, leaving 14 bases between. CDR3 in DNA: TGTGCCAGCAGAGCGGAAAGTCTCGATGGCTACACCTTC. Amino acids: CASRAESLDGYTF.

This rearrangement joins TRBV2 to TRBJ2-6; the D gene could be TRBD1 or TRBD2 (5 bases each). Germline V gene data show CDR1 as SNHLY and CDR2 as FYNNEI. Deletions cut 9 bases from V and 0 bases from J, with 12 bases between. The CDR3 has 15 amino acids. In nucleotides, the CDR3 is TGTGCCAGTGGTAGTGGGGGCTCTGGGGCCAACGTCCTGACTTTC. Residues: CASGSGGSGANVLTF.

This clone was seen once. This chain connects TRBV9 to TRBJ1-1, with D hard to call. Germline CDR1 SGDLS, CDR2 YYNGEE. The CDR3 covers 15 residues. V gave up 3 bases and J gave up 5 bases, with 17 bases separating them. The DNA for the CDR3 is TGTGCCAGCAGCGGCTACGGCCCAGGAGGAACTGAAGCTTTCTTT. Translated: CASSGYGPGGTEAFF.

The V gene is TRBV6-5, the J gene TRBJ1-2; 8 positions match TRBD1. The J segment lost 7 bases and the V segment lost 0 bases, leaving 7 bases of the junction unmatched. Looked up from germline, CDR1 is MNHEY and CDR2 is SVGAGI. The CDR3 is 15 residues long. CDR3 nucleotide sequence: TGTGCCAGCAGTTACTCCTCAGGGGGCTGGAGTGGCTACACCTTC. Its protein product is CASSYSSGGWSGYTF.

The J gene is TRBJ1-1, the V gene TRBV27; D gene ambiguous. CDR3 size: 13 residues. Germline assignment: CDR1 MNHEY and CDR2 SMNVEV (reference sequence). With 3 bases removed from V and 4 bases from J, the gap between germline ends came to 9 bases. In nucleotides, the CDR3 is TGTGCCAGCAGTTTGTTCAGGCTCACTGAAGCTTTCTTT. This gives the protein CASSLFRLTEAFF.

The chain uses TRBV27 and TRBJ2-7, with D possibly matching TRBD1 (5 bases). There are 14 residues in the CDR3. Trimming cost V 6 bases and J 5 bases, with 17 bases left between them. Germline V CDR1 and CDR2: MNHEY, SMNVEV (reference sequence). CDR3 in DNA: TGTGCCAGCAGACCCGGACATGGGTTGAACGAGCAGTACTTC. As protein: CASRPGHGLNEQYF.

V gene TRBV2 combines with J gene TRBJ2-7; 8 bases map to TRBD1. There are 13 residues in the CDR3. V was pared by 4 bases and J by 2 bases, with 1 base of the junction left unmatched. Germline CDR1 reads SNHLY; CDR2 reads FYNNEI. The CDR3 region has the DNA TGTGCCAGCAGTGTGGGACAGGCCTACGAGCAGTACTTC. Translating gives CASSVGQAYEQYF. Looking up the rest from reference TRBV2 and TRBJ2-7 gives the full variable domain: EPEVTQTPSHQVTQMGQEVILRCVPISNHLYFYWYRQILGQKVEFLVSFYNNEISEKSEIFDDQFSVERPDGSNFTLKIRSTKLEDSAMYFCASSVGQAYEQYFGPGTRLTVT.

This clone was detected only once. CDR3 region: CASSPGGGDIQYF. CDR3 nucleotides: TGTGCCAGCAGCCCCGGTGGGGGGGACATTCAGTACTTC. The chain recombines TRBV7-3 with TRBJ2-4, with TRBD2 matching over 7 bases. Trimming removed 5 bases from V and 8 bases from J; junction bases left unmatched: 6. Germline CDR1 and CDR2: SGHTA and FQGTGA. This CDR3 is 13 amino acids long.

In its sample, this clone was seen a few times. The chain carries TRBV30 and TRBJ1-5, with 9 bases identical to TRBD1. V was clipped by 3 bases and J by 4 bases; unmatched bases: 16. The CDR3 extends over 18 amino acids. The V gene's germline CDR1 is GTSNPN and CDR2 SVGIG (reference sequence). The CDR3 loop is CAWSPVGTGIYGNQPQHF. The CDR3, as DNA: TGTGCCTGGAGCCCCGTCGGGACAGGGATTTATGGGAATCAGCCCCAGCATTTT.

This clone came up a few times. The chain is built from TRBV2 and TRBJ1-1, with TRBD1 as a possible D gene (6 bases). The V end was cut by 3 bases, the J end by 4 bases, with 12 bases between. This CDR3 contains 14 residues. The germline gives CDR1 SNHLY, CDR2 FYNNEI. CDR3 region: CASSERGLGTEAFF. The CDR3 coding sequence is TGTGCCAGCAGTGAGAGGGGGTTGGGCACTGAAGCTTTCTTT.

CDR3 region: CASSFGRGATDYNEQFF. The CDR3, as DNA: TGTGCCAGCAGCTTTGGGCGGGGGGCTACAGACTACAATGAGCAGTTCTTC. The rearrangement joins TRBV5-6 to TRBJ2-1; 8 nucleotides align to TRBD2. The CDR3 consists of 17 residues. Germline trimming cut 2 bases from V and 3 bases from J; bases unmatched to any gene: 10. Germline-derived CDR1 and CDR2 are SGHDT and YYEEEE.

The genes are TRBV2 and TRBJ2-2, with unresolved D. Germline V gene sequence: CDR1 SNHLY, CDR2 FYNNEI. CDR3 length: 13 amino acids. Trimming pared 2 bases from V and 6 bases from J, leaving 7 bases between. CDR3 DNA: TGTGCCAGCAGTGAATGGCGTCCCGGGGAGCTGTTTTTT. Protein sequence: CASSEWRPGELFF.

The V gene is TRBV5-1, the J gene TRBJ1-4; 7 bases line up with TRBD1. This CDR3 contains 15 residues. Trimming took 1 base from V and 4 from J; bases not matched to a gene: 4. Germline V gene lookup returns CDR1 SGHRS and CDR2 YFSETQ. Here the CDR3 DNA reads TGCGCCAGCAGCTTGAACAGGGGACTTAATGAAAAACTGTTTTTT. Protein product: CASSLNRGLNEKLFF.

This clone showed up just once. CDR3 sequence (DNA): TGTGCCTGGAGGGGGATAAGCAATCAAGGGAACTATGGCTACACCTTC. Its protein is CAWRGISNQGNYGYTF. The V and J genes are TRBV30 and TRBJ1-2; D not certain. Germline V gene data show CDR1 as GTSNPN and CDR2 as SVGIG (reference sequence). Trimming pared 3 bases from V and 2 bases from J, leaving 19 bases between. The CDR3 sequence is 16 residues long.

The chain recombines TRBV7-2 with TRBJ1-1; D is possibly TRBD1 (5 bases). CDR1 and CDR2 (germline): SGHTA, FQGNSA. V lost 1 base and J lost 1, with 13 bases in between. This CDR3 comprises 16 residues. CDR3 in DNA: TGTGCCAGCAGCTTAGAAACCGCAGGGCCGAACACTGAAGCTTTCTTT. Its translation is CASSLETAGPNTEAFF.

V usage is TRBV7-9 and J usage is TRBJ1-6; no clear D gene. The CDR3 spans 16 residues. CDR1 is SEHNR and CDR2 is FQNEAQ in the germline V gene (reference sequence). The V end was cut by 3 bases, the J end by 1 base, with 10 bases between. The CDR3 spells CASSLVEASYNSPLHF. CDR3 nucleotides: TGTGCCAGCAGCTTGGTGGAGGCATCCTATAATTCACCCCTCCACTTT.

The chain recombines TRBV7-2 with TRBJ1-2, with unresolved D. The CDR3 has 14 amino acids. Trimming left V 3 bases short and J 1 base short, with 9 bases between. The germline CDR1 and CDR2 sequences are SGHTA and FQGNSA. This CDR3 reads CASSLGRVNYGYTF. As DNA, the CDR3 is TGTGCCAGCAGCTTGGGTCGGGTTAACTATGGCTACACCTTC.

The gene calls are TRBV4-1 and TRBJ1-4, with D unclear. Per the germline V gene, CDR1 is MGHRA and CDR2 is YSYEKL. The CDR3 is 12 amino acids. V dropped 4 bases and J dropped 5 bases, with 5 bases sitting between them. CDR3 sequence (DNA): TGCGCCAGCAGCCGAAAGAATGAAAAACTGTTTTTT. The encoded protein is CASSRKNEKLFF.

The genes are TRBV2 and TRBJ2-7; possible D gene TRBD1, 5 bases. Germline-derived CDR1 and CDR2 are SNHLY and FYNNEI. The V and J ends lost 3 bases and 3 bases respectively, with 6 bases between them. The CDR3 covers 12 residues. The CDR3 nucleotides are TGTGCCAGCAGTGAGCAGGGCTACGAGCAGTACTTC. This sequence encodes CASSEQGYEQYF.

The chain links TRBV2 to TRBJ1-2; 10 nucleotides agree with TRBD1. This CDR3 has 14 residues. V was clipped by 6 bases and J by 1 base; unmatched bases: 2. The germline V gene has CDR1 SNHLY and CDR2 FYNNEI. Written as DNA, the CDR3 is TGTGCCAGCAGCCGGACAGGGGGTAACTATGGCTACACCTTC. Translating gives CASSRTGGNYGYTF.

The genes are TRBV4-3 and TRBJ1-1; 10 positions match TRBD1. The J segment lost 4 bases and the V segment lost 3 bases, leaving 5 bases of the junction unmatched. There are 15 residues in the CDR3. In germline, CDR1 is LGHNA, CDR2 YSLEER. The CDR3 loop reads CASSQGTGAATEAFF. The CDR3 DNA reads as TGCGCCAGCAGCCAGGGGACAGGGGCTGCCACTGAAGCTTTCTTT.